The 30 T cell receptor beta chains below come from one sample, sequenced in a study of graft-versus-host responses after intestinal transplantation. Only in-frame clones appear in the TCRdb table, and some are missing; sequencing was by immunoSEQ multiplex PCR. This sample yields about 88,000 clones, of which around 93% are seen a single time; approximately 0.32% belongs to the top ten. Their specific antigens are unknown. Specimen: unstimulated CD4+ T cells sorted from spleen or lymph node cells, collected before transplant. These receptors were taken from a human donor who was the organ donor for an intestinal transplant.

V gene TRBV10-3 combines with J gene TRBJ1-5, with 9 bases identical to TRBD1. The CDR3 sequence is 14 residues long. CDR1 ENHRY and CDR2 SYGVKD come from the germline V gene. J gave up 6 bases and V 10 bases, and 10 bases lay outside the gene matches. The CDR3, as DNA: TGTGCCACCGCCAGGACAGGGGACAGTCAGCCCCAGCATTTT. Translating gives CATARTGDSQPQHF.

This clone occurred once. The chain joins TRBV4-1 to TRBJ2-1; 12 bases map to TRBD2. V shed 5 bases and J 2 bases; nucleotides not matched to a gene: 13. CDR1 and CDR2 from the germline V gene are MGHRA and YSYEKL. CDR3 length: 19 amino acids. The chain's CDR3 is CASSGHQTLAGGPYNEQFF. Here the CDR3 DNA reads TGCGCCAGCAGCGGCCACCAGACCCTAGCGGGAGGGCCCTACAATGAGCAGTTCTTC.

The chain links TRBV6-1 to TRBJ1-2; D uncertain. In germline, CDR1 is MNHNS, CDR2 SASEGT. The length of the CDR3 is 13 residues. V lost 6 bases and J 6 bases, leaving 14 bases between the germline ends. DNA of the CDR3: TGTGCCAGCAGAGCTACAGTAGTAAATGGCTACACCTTC. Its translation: CASRATVVNGYTF.

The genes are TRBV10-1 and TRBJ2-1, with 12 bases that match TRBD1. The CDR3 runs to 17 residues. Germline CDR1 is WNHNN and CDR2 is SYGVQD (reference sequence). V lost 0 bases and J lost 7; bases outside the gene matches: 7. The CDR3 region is CASSESLGTGGTNEQFF. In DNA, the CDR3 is TGCGCCAGCAGTGAGTCTTTGGGGACAGGGGGCACGAATGAGCAGTTCTTC.

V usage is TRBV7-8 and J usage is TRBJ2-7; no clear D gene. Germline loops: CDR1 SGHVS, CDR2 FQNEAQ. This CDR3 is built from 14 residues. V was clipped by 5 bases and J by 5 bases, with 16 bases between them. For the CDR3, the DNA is TGTGCCAGCAGCGTAGGCGATCGCAGGAACGAGCAGTACTTC. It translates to CASSVGDRRNEQYF.

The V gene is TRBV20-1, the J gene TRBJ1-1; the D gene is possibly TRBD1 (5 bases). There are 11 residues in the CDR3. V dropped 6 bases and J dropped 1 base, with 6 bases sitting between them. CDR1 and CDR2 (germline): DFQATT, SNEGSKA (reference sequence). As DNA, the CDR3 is TGCAGTGCCAGGGAGAACACTGAAGCTTTCTTT. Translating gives CSARENTEAFF.

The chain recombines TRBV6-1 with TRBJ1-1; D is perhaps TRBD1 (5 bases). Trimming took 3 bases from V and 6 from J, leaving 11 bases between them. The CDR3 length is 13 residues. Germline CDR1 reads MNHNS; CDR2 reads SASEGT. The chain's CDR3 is CASSDHRGAEAFF. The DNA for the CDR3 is TGTGCCAGCAGTGATCATAGGGGTGCTGAAGCTTTCTTT.

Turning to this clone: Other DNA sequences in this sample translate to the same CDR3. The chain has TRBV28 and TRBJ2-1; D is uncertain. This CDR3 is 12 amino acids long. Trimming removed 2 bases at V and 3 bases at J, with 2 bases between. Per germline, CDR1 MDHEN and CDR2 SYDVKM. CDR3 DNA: TGTGCCAGCAGTTTACGCTACAATGAGCAGTTCTTC. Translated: CASSLRYNEQFF.

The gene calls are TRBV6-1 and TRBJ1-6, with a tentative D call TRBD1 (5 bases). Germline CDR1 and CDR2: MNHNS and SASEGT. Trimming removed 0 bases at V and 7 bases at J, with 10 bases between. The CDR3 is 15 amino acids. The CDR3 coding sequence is TGTGCCAGCAGTGAAGCGCGGGGCGGGAATTCACCCCTCCACTTT. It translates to CASSEARGGNSPLHF.

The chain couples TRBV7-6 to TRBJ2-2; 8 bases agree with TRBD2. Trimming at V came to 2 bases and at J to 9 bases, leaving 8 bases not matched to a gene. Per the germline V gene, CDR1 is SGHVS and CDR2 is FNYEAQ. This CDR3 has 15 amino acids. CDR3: CASSLTGREHRELFF. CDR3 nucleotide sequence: TGTGCCAGCAGCTTAACCGGGAGGGAACACCGGGAGCTGTTTTTT.

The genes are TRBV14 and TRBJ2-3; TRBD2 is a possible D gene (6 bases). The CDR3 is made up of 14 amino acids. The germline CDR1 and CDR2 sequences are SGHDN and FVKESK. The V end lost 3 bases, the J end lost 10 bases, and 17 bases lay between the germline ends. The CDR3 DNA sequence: TGTGCCAGCAGCCAGTCGGGACTCCCCACGGCGCAGTATTTT. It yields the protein CASSQSGLPTAQYF.

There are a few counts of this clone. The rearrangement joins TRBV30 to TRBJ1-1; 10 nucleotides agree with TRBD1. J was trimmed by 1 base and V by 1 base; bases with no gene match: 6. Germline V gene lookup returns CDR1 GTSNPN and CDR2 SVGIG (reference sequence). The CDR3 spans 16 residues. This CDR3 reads CAWSALDRGRNTEAFF. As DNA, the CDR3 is TGTGCCTGGAGTGCCCTGGACAGGGGGAGGAACACTGAAGCTTTCTTT.

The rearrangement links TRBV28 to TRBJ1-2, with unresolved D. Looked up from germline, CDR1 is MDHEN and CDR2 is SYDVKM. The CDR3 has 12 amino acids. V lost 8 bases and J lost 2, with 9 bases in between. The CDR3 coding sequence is TGTGCCAGCTTTACTATAAACTATGGCTACACCTTC. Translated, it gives CASFTINYGYTF.

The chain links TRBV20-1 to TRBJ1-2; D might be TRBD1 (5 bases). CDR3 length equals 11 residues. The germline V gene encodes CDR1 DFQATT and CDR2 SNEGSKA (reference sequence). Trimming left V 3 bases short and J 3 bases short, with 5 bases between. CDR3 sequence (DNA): TGCAGTGCTAGCAGGGACTATGGCTACACCTTC. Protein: CSASRDYGYTF.

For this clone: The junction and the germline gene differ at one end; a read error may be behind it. CDR3 in DNA: TGTGCCAGCGGCTTAGAGAGGGGGTTTTGGCACAGGGCCGAGGGTAACTATGGCTACACCTTC. Its translation: CASGLERGFWHRAEGNYGYTF. The chain joins TRBV7-6 to TRBJ1-2; maybe TRBD1 (6 bases). Looked up from germline, CDR1 is SGHVS and CDR2 is FNYEAQ. The CDR3 contains 21 residues.

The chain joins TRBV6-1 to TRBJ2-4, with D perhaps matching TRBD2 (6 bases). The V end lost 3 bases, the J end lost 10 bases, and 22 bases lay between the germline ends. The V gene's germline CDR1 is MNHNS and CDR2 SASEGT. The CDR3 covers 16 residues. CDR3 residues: CASSDLSGGVRWIQYF. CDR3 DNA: TGTGCCAGCAGTGACTTGTCAGGAGGGGTCCGTTGGATTCAGTACTTC.

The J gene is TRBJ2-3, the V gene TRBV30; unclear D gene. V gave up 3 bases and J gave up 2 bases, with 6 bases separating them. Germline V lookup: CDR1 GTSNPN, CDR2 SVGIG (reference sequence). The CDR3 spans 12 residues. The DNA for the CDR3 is TGTGCCTGGAGCGGGTTCACAGATACGCAGTATTTT. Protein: CAWSGFTDTQYF.

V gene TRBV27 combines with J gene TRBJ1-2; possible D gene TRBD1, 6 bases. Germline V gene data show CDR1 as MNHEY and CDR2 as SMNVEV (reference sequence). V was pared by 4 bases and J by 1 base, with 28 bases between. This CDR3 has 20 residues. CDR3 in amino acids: CASSSPRGDLPKWVNYGYTF. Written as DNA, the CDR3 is TGTGCCAGCAGTTCACCCAGGGGAGACTTACCAAAATGGGTTAACTATGGCTACACCTTC.

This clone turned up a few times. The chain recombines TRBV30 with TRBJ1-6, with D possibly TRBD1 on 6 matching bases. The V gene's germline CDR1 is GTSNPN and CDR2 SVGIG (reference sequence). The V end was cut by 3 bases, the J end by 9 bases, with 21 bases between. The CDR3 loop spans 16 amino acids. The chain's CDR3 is CAWRDLLGARGSPLHF. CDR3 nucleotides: TGTGCCTGGAGGGACCTATTGGGGGCGCGTGGTTCACCCCTCCACTTT.

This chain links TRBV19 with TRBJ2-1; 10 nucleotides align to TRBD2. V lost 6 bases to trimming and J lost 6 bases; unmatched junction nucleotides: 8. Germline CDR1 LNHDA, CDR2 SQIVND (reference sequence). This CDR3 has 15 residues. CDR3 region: CASRTLAGESNEQFF. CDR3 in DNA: TGTGCCAGTAGGACCCTAGCGGGAGAAAGCAATGAGCAGTTCTTC.

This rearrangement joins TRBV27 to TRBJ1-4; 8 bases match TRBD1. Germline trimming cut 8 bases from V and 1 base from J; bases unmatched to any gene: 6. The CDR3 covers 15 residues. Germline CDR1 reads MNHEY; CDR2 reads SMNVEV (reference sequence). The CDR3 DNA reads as TGTGCCAGCCCAATCGGGACAGGAACTAATGAAAAACTGTTTTTT. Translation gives CASPIGTGTNEKLFF.

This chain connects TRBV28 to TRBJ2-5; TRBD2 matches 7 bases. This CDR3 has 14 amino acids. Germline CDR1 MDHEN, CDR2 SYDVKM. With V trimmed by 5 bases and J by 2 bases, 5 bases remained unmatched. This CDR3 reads CASSPPGGQETQYF. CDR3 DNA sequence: TGTGCCAGCAGTCCCCCGGGAGGACAAGAGACCCAGTACTTC.

The CDR3 nucleotides are TGTGCCTGGAGTGTACTAGGAGTTGATCGAGCCCAAAGCGGAAAACTGTTTTTT. This codes for CAWSVLGVDRAQSGKLFF. This chain uses TRBV30 with TRBJ1-4; no firm D call. The CDR3 has 18 amino acids. V was clipped by 0 bases and J by 10 bases, with 27 bases between them. Germline-derived CDR1 and CDR2 are GTSNPN and SVGIG (reference sequence).

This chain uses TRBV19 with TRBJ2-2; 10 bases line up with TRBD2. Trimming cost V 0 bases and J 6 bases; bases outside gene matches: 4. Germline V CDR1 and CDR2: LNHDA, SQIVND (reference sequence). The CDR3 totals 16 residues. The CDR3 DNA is TGTGCCAGTAGTATAGAGCGGCTAGCGGGGGCCGGGGAGCTGTTTTTT. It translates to CASSIERLAGAGELFF.

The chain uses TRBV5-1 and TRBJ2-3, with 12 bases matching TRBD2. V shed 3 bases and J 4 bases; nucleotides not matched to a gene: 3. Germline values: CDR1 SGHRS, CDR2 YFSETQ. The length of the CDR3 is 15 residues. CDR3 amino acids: CASSSLAGGPDTQYF. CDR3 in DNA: TGCGCCAGCAGCTCCCTAGCGGGAGGGCCAGATACGCAGTATTTT.

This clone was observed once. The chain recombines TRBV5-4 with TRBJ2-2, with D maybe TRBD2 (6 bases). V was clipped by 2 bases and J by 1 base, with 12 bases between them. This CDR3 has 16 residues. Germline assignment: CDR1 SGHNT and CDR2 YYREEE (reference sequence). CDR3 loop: CASSFWGRKNTGELFF. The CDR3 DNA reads TGTGCCAGCAGCTTCTGGGGGAGGAAGAACACCGGGGAGCTGTTTTTT.

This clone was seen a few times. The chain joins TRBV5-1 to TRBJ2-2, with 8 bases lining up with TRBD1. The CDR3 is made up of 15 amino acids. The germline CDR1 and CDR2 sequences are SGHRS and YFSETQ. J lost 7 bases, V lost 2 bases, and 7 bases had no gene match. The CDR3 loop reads CASSFGRGLIGELFF. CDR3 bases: TGCGCCAGCAGCTTCGGCAGGGGGCTTATCGGGGAGCTGTTTTTT.

The CDR3 reads CASRAGTSAYQETQYF. DNA for the CDR3: TGTGCCAGCAGGGCCGGGACTAGCGCGTACCAAGAGACCCAGTACTTC. This chain uses TRBV2 with TRBJ2-5; TRBD2 aligns across 10 bases. V trimming: 6 bases; J trimming: 0 bases; junction bases outside the gene matches: 7. Germline V gives CDR1 SNHLY, CDR2 FYNNEI. The CDR3 runs to 16 residues.

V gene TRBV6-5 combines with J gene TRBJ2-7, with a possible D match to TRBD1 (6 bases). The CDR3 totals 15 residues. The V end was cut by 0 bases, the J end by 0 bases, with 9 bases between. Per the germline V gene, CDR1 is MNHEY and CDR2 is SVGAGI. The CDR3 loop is CASSYSGTFSYEQYF. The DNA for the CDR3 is TGTGCCAGCAGTTACTCCGGGACATTCTCCTACGAGCAGTACTTC.

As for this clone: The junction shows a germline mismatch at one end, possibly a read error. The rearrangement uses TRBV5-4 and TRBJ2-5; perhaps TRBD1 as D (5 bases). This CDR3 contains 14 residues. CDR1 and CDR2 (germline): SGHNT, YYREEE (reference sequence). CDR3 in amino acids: CASSLGHYQETQYF. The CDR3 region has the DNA TGTGCCAGCAGTTTGGGGCACTATCAAGAGACCCAGTACTTC.